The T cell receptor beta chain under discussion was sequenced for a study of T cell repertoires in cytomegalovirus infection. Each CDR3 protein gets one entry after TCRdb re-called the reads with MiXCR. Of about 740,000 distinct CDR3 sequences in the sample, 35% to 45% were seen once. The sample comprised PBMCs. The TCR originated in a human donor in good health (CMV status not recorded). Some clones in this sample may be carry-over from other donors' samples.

CDR3 amino acids: CASSLKGGGLNEQFF. The CDR3 nucleotides are TGTGCCAGCAGCTTAAAAGGGGGGGGGCTCAATGAGCAGTTCTTC. The chain is built from TRBV7-3 and TRBJ2-1, with a tentative D call TRBD2 (7 bases). The CDR3 is 15 residues long. Per germline, CDR1 SGHTA and CDR2 FQGTGA. V dropped 1 base and J dropped 6 bases, with 13 bases sitting between them.